This T cell receptor beta chain was retrieved from a study of blood T cell repertoires in COVID-19. Study background: Samples came from the United States, Italy and Spain, spanning acute and convalescent COVID-19.

The CDR3 has 13 residues. The ends were cut back, 10 bases at V and 1 base at J, with 12 bases in the middle. Germline V gene lookup returns CDR1 KGHDR and CDR2 SFDVKD. Sequencing used immunoSEQ multiplex PCR; TCRdb keeps in-frame clones, though not all of them. The data contain 280,000 or so clones, about nine tenths of them singletons. The TCR sequence derives from a woman in her thirties who had recovered from COVID-19. Sequenced material: peripheral blood. The rearrangement links TRBV24-1 to TRBJ1-1; D possibly corresponds to TRBD1 (6 bases). The CDR3 region has the DNA TGTGCCACGCGGGGGGGCCGGAACACTGAAGCTTTCTTT. Amino acid sequence: CATRGGRNTEAFF.